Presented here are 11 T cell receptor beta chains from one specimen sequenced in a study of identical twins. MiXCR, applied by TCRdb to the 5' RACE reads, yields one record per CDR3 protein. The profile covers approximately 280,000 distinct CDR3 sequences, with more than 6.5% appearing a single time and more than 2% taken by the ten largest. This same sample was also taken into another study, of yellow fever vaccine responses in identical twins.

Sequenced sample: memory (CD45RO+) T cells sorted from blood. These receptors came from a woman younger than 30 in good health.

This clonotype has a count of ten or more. CDR3 sequence: CASSERQFGSPLHF. CDR3 sequence (DNA): TGTGCCAGCAGTGAGCGACAGTTTGGATCACCCCTCCACTTT. J is TRBJ1-6 and V is TRBV25-1; TRBD1 is a possible D gene (5 bases). The CDR3 sequence is 14 residues long. Trimming pared 3 bases from V and 10 bases from J, leaving 13 bases between. CDR1 and CDR2 from the germline V gene are MGHDK and SYGVNS.

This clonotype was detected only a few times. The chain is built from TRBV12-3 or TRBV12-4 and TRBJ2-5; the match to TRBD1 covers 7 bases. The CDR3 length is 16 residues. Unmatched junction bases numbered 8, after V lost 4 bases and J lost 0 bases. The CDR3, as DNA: TGTGCCAGCAGTTCTGACAGGGAGCTGTACCAAGAGACCCAGTACTTC. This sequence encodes CASSSDRELYQETQYF.

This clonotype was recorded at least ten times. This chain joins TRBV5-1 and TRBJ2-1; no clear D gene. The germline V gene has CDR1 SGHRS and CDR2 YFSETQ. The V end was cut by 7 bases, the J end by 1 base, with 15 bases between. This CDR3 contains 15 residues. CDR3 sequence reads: CASYPDHSSYNEQFF. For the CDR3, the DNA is TGCGCCAGCTACCCCGACCACTCTTCCTACAATGAGCAGTTCTTC.

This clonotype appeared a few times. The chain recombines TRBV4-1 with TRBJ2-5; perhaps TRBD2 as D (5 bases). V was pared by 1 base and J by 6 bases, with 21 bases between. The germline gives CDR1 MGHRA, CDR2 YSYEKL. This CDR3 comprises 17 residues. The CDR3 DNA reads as TGCGCCAGCAGCCAAGGGAGTGTAGCGTTCAGTGCGCAGACCCAGTACTTC. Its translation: CASSQGSVAFSAQTQYF.

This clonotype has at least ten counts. The CDR3 spells CASSLVGGYTGELFF. The CDR3 DNA is TGTGCCAGCAGCTTAGTGGGGGGGTACACCGGGGAGCTGTTTTTT. V is TRBV7-2 and J is TRBJ2-2; 7 bases agree with TRBD2. The V gene end was trimmed by 1 base and the J gene end by 3 bases; junction bases not matched to a gene: 2. Per the germline V gene, CDR1 is SGHTA and CDR2 is FQGNSA. This CDR3 comprises 15 residues.

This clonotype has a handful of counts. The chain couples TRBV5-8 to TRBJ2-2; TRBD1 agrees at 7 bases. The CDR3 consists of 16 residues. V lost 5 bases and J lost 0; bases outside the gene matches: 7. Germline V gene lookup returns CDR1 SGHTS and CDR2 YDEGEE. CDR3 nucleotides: TGTGCCAGCAGGTTAAACAGGGGAACGAACACCGGGGAGCTGTTTTTT. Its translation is CASRLNRGTNTGELFF. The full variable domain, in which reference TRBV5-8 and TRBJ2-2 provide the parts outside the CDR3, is EAGVTQSPTHLIKTRGQQATLRCSPISGHTSVYWYQQALGLGLQFLLWYDEGEERNRGNFPPRFSGRQFPNYSSELNVNALELEDSALYLCASRLNRGTNTGELFFGEGSRLTVL.

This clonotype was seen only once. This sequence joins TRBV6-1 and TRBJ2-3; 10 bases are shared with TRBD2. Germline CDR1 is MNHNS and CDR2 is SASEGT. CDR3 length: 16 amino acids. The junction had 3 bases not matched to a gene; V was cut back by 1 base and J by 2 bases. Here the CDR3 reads CASSEVAGGSTDTQYF. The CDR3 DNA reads TGTGCCAGCAGTGAAGTAGCGGGGGGTTCCACAGATACGCAGTATTTT.

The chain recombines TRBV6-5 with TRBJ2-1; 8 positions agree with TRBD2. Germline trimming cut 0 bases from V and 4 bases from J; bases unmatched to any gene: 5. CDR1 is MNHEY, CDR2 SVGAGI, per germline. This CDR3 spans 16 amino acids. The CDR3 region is CASSYSVAGGYNEQFF. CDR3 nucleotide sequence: TGTGCCAGCAGTTACTCGGTTGCGGGGGGTTACAATGAGCAGTTCTTC.

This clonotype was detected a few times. CDR3 in DNA: TGTGCCAGCAGCGCGAGGGGGGGCACCGGGGAGCTGTTTTTT. It yields the protein CASSARGGTGELFF. The chain is built from TRBV9 and TRBJ2-2; a weak D match, TRBD2 (7 bases). Germline V gives CDR1 SGDLS, CDR2 YYNGEE. The CDR3 consists of 14 residues. V was clipped by 3 bases and J by 4 bases, with 10 bases between them.

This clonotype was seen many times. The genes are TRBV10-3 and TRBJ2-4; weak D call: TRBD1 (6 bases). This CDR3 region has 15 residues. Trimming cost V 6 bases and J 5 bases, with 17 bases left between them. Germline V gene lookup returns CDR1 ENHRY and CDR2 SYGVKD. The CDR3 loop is CAISEKTGGQNIQYF. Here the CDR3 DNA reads TGTGCCATCAGCGAGAAGACAGGAGGTCAAAACATTCAGTACTTC.

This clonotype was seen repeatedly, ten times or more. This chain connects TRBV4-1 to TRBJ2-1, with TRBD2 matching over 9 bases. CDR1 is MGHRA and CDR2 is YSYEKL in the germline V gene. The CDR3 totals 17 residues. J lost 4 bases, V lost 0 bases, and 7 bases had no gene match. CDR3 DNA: TGCGCCAGCAGCCAAGAACCGGCTAGCGGGGCTTACAATGAGCAGTTCTTC. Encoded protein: CASSQEPASGAYNEQFF.